This TCR beta chain was observed in a study of blood T cells in healthy people across ages. Study in general: Template switching recovered approximately one barcoded beta molecule for every two T cells. Study-level results: Researchers deemed the diversity estimates from one million T cells underestimates. No one knew whether donors had CMV, which possibly confounded expanded clonotype changes.

The V end was cut by 6 bases, the J end by 3 bases, with 11 bases between. The CDR3 has 13 residues. A second PCR of 7 to 11 cycles used a sample-barcoded 5' primer and a J-beta primer mix. TCRdb itself ran the 5' RACE reads through MiXCR, one entry per CDR3 protein. The table lists about 780,000 distinct CDR3 sequences, about 59% of them singletons, with around a quarter in the top ten. For this clonotype: The target antigen is unknown.

This clonotype originated in a young man in good health. The sequenced material came from blood. This chain uses TRBV12-3 or TRBV12-4 with TRBJ1-2; D might be TRBD1 (6 bases). This CDR3 is CASSRQEYYGYTF. The CDR3 DNA is TGTGCCAGCAGCCGACAGGAATACTATGGCTACACCTTC.